The present TCR beta chain was sequenced within a study of T-cell reconstitution after alpha-beta-depleted transplantation in children. Study outcomes and limitations: Newly produced T cells mostly accounted for T-cell counts and diversity one year post-transplant. TCRbeta diversity was high at day 60 in some patients (a result of surviving recipient T cells and thymic progenitors). Several hundred expanded graft clones reportedly gave rise to the alpha-beta T cells present about two months after transplant.

A TCRbeta library incorporating unique molecular identifiers was prepared. TCRdb independently ran MiXCR on the PCR reads; one entry per CDR3 protein. Seen here are approximately 99,000 distinct CDR3 sequences, almost 6.5% observed once, and the top ten hold approximately 23%. This clonotype was detected ten times or more. Its antigen is not known. The CDR3 runs to 18 residues. Germline loops: CDR1 LGHNA, CDR2 YSLEER. The J segment lost 7 bases and the V segment lost 0 bases, leaving 13 bases of the junction unmatched. This chain uses TRBV4-3 with TRBJ2-4; 9 bases align to TRBD1. This TCR derives from a male patient aged 2 to 10 who had a stem cell transplant for acute lymphoblastic leukemia, so the T cells may come from the graft donor. The sample consisted of PBMCs, mostly from graft donor cells, taken 360 days after TCRalphabeta/CD19-depleted stem cell transplant. In DNA form, the CDR3 reads TGCGCCAGCAGCCAAGATCTGGGACAGGGAGTAGGTAGCAACATTCAGTACTTC. Protein: CASSQDLGQGVGSNIQYF.